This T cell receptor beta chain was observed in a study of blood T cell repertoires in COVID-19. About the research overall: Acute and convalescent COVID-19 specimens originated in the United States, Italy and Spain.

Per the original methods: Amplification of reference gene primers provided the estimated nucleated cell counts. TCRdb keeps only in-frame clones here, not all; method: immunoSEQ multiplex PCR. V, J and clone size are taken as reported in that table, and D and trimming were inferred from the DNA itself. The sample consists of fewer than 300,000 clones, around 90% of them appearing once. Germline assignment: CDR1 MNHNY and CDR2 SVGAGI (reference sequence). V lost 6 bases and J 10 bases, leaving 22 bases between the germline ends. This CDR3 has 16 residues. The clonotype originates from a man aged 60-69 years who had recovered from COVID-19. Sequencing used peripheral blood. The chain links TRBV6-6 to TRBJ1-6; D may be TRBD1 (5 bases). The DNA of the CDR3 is TGTGCCAGCAGACGAGACGGGAGAGGGGTGGACTCACCCCTCCACTTT. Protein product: CASRRDGRGVDSPLHF.